The 10 T cell receptor beta chains below come from one sample, sequenced in a study of cytomegalovirus exposure and HLA in healthy donors. PCR involved 60 Vbeta and 13 Jbeta primers. Data came from immunoSEQ multiplex PCR; TCRdb stores just in-frame clones and leaves some out. The sample includes 100,000 to 150,000 clones, 60% to 80% of them seen just once. The sequenced sample was PBMCs. These TCRs come from a male donor in good health and CMV-seronegative.

This chain links TRBV28 with TRBJ1-2; 7 positions match TRBD1. The germline gives CDR1 MDHEN, CDR2 SYDVKM. The CDR3 covers 13 residues. The J segment lost 8 bases and the V segment lost 7 bases, leaving 10 bases of the junction unmatched. CDR3 sequence (DNA): TGTGCCAGCATCACCACGACAGGGATCGGCTACACCTTC. Its translation is CASITTTGIGYTF.

This clone showed up just a few times. This chain links TRBV30 with TRBJ2-2; 10 bases fit TRBD2. The length of the CDR3 is 16 residues. CDR1 is GTSNPN and CDR2 is SVGIG in the germline V gene (reference sequence). V gave up 4 bases and J gave up 6 bases; unmatched junction bases: 11. The CDR3 region is CAWMRLAGDWAGELFF. The DNA of the CDR3 is TGTGCCTGGATGAGGCTAGCGGGAGATTGGGCCGGGGAGCTGTTTTTT.

This chain joins TRBV4-3 and TRBJ2-1; possible D gene TRBD2, 6 bases. Deletions cut 1 base from V and 5 bases from J, with 15 bases between. CDR1 and CDR2 from the germline V gene are LGHNA and YSLEER. The length of the CDR3 is 16 residues. CDR3 sequence (DNA): TGCGCCAGCAGCCAAGGATGGGGGGAGGTGAACAATGAGCAGTTCTTC. Residues: CASSQGWGEVNNEQFF.

The V gene is TRBV9, the J gene TRBJ2-1; weak D call: TRBD2 (6 bases). The CDR3 sequence is 20 residues long. The germline V and J ends were trimmed by 3 bases and 1 base, with 26 bases remaining between them. Germline V gives CDR1 SGDLS, CDR2 YYNGEE. CDR3 loop: CASSAKTRLLVLHSYNEQFF. In DNA, the CDR3 is TGTGCCAGCAGCGCTAAGACTAGATTGCTAGTACTTCATTCCTACAATGAGCAGTTCTTC.

The V call is TRBV14, the J call TRBJ2-4, with D perhaps TRBD1 (5 bases). The CDR3 covers 15 residues. Germline CDR1 reads SGHDN; CDR2 reads FVKESK. Trimming took 1 base from V and 6 from J, leaving 13 bases between them. This chain's CDR3 is CASSQVQGRANIQYF. CDR3 sequence (DNA): TGTGCCAGCAGCCAAGTCCAGGGTAGGGCAAACATTCAGTACTTC. Complete variable domain (other parts from reference TRBV14 and TRBJ2-4): EAGVTQFPSHSVIEKGQTVTLRCDPISGHDNLYWYRRVMGKEIKFLLHFVKESKQDESGMPNNRFLAERTGGTYSTLKVQPAELEDSGVYFCASSQVQGRANIQYFGAGTRLSVL.

The chain is built from TRBV15 and TRBJ2-5; D possibly corresponds to TRBD2 (5 bases). Trimming pared 3 bases from V and 10 bases from J, leaving 15 bases between. The CDR3 is made up of 13 amino acids. Per germline, CDR1 LNHNV and CDR2 YYDKDF (reference sequence). The CDR3 DNA reads as TGTGCCACCAGCAGGGAGGCCGGGTGGGACCAGTACTTC. Amino acids: CATSREAGWDQYF.

The rearrangement joins TRBV7-2 to TRBJ1-6; a weak D match, TRBD1 (6 bases). In germline, CDR1 is SGHTA, CDR2 FQGNSA. The CDR3 consists of 14 residues. Trimming took 3 bases from V and 6 from J, leaving 9 bases between them. This chain's CDR3 is CASSFTGFNSPLHF. In DNA form, the CDR3 reads TGTGCCAGCAGCTTCACAGGGTTTAATTCACCCCTCCACTTT.

The chain combines TRBV11-1 with TRBJ1-2, with D perhaps matching TRBD1 (6 bases). This CDR3 comprises 16 residues. Germline V gene sequence: CDR1 SGHAT, CDR2 FQDESV (reference sequence). V lost 2 bases and J lost 6, with 19 bases in between. The CDR3 coding sequence is TGTGCCAGCAGCTTAAGTCGGACAGTAACTCCCAATGGCTACACCTTC. The encoded protein is CASSLSRTVTPNGYTF.

V and J are TRBV7-3 and TRBJ2-7; 8 bases match TRBD1. Germline assignment: CDR1 SGHTA and CDR2 FQGTGA. Losses at the gene ends were 0 bases for V and 1 base for J; bases not matched to a gene: 2. The CDR3 runs to 15 residues. CDR3 sequence reads: CASSLTGTGSYEQYF. The CDR3 DNA reads TGTGCCAGCAGCTTAACCGGGACAGGTTCCTACGAGCAGTACTTC.

This clone was observed a few times. This chain connects TRBV28 to TRBJ2-1; 11 bases are a match to TRBD2. Trimming at V came to 4 bases and at J to 4 bases, leaving 6 bases not matched to a gene. The CDR3 totals 16 residues. The V gene's germline CDR1 is MDHEN and CDR2 SYDVKM. The CDR3 sequence is CASSSEGLAEYNEQFF. CDR3 nucleotide sequence: TGTGCCAGCAGTTCCGAGGGACTAGCGGAATACAATGAGCAGTTCTTC.